This T cell receptor beta chain was recorded in a study of beta chain features in type 1 diabetes. Whole-study context: Age, gender and cell yields were alike across patients and healthy donors. The study, taken as a whole, reports: PCR might show a preference for shorter templates, equally across patients and controls. Among patients with Type 1 diabetes, TCRB CDR3s were moderately but significantly shorter in every one of the four CD4+ subsets.

Deletions cut 2 bases from V and 4 bases from J, with 6 bases between. Germline CDR1 reads KGHSH; CDR2 reads LQKENI. The CDR3 runs to 13 residues. The authors sorted CD4+ naive, central memory, regulatory and stem cell-like memory cells via CD45RO/CCR7/CD25/CD127/CD95/CD27. Expressed TCRB transcripts were sequenced, since all the RNA that had been isolated was reverse transcribed. Naive, central memory and regulatory T cell samples produced a mean of around 4 million reads. Sequencing used immunoSEQ multiplex PCR; TCRdb keeps in-frame clones, though not all of them. This repertoire shows some 270,000 clones, about a tenth found once; its top ten account for around 0.017%. A few counts support this clone. Its antigen is as yet unknown.

This TCR was recovered from a man aged 25-45 years with type 1 diabetes. Sequencing used naive CD4+ T cells from blood. The chain is built from TRBV18 and TRBJ1-5; D is ambiguous. For the CDR3, the DNA is TGTGCCAGCTCACCAGGGAGAAATCAGCCCCAGCATTTT. This sequence encodes CASSPGRNQPQHF.